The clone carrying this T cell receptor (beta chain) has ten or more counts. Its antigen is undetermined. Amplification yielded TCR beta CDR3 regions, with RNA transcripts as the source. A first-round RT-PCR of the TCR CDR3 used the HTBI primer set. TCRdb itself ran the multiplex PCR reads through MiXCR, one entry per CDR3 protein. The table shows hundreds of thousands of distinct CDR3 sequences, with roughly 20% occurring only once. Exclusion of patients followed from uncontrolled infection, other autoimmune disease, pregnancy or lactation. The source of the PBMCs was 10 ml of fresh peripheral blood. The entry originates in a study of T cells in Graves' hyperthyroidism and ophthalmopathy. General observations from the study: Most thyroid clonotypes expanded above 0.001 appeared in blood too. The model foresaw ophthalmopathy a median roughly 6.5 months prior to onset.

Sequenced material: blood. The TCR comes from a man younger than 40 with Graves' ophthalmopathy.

CDR3 coding DNA: TGTGCCAGCAGTCCCCTAGGGAGCGTCCGCTCCTACGAGCAGTACTTC. It translates to CASSPLGSVRSYEQYF. V is TRBV6-1 and J is TRBJ2-7, with D perhaps matching TRBD2 (5 bases). Germline values: CDR1 MNHNS, CDR2 SASEGT. The ends were cut back, 5 bases at V and 0 bases at J, with 17 bases in the middle. This CDR3 has 16 residues.